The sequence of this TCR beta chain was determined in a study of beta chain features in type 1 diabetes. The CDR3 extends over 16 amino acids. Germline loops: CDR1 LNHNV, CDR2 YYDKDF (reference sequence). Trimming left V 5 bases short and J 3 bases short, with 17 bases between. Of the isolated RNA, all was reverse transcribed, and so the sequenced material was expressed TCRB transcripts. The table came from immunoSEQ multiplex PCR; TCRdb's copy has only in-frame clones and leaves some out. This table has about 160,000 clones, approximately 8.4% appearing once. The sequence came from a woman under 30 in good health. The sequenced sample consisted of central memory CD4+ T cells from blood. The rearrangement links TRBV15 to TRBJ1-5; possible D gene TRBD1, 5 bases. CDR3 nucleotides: TGTGCCACCAGCGGAAGACAGCCTGATCCCAATCAGCCCCAGCATTTT. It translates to CATSGRQPDPNQPQHF.